This T cell receptor (beta chain) originates from a study of human CD8 memory T cell subsets. The study's findings and limits: Only one chain type (the T cell receptor beta chain) was sequenced in this study. Stem-like memory T cells and precursor exhausted T cells both came out with similarly high diversity, but effector memory cells did not.

CDR3 size: 15 residues. The V gene's germline CDR1 is SGDLS and CDR2 YYNGEE. A note on this clonotype: No antigen is known for it.

Sequencing libraries of TCR beta were made by UMI-labeled 5' RACE. Reanalyzing the 5' RACE reads, TCRdb keeps one entry per CDR3 protein, without DNA. Here the sample table reports more than 5,500 distinct CDR3 sequences. TSTEM denoted stem-like memory CD8+ T cells, and these cells were CCR7+ PD-1- TIGIT-. The sequence came from a human donor in good health. The genes are TRBV9 and TRBJ1-5; the TCRdb D gene call, TRBD1, has no DNA to confirm it. The sample taken for sequencing was CD8+ stem-like memory T cells (TSCM and TCM) sorted from PBMCs. The subset denotes: stem-like memory CD8 T cells (TSTEM), CCR7+ PD-1- TIGIT-. The CDR3 region is CASSVDPGGNQPQHF.